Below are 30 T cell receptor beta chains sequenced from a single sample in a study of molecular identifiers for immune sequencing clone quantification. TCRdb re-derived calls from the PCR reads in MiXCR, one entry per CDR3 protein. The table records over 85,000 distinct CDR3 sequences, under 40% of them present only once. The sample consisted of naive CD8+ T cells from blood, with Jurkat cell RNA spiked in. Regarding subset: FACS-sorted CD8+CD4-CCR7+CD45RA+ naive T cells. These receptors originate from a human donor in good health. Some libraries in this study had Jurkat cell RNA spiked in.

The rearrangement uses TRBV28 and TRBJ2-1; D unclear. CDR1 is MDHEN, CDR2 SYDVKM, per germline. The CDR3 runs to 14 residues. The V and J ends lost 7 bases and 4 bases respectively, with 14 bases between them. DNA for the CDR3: TGTGCCAGCACCAAAGAACATCCTTACAATGAGCAGTTCTTC. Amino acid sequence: CASTKEHPYNEQFF.

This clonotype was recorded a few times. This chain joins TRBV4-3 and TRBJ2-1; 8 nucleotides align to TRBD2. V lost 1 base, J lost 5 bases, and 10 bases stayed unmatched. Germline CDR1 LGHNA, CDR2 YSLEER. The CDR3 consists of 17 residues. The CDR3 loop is CASSQVGSSGLHNEQFF. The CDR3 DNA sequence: TGCGCCAGCAGCCAAGTTGGGTCTAGCGGGCTACACAATGAGCAGTTCTTC.

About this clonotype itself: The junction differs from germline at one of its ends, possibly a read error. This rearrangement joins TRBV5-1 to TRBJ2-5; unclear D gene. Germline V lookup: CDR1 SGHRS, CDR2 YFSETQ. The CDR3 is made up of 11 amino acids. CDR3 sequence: CASRSGEAQYF. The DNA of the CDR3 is TGCGCCAGCAGAAGTGGAGAGGCCCAGTACTTC.

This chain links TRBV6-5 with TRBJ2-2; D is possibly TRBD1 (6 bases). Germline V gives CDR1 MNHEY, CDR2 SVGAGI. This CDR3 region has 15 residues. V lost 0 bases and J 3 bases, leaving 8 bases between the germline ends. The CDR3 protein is CASSYSTGYTGELFF. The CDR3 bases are TGTGCCAGCAGTTACTCGACAGGCTACACCGGGGAGCTGTTTTTT.

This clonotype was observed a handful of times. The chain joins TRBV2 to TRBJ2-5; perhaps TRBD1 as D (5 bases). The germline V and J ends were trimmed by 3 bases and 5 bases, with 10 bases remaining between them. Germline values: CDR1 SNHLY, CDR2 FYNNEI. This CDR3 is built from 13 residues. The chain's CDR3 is CASSEVQGETQYF. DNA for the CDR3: TGTGCCAGCAGTGAGGTTCAGGGTGAGACCCAGTACTTC. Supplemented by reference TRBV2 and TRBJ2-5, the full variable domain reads EPEVTQTPSHQVTQMGQEVILRCVPISNHLYFYWYRQILGQKVEFLVSFYNNEISEKSEIFDDQFSVERPDGSNFTLKIRSTKLEDSAMYFCASSEVQGETQYFGPGTRLLVL.

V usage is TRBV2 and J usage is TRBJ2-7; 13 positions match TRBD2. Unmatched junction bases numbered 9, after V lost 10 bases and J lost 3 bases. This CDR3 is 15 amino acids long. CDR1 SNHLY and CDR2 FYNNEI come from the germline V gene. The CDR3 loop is CATLRGTSGNYEQYF. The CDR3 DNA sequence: TGTGCCACCCTTCGTGGGACTAGCGGGAACTACGAGCAGTACTTC.

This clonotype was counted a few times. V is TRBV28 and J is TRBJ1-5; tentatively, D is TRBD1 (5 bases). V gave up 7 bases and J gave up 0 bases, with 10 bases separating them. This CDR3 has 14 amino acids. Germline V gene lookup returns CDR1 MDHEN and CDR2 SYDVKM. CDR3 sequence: CASMTVYSNQPQHF. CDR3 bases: TGTGCCAGCATGACAGTGTATAGCAATCAGCCCCAGCATTTT.

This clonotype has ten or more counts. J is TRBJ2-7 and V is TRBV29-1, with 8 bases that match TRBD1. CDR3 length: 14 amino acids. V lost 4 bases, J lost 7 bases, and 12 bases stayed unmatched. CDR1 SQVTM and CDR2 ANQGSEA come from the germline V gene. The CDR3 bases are TGCAGCGTTGGACGTCCTGACAGGGGCTGGGAGCAGTACTTC. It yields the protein CSVGRPDRGWEQYF.

The chain's CDR3 is CASSSGRDIQYF. The CDR3, as DNA: TGTGCCAGCAGTTCTGGGAGGGACATTCAGTACTTC. J is TRBJ2-4 and V is TRBV28; 7 nucleotides line up with TRBD2. CDR1 is MDHEN, CDR2 SYDVKM, per germline. The CDR3 runs 12 residues. J lost 8 bases, V lost 4 bases, and 2 bases had no gene match.

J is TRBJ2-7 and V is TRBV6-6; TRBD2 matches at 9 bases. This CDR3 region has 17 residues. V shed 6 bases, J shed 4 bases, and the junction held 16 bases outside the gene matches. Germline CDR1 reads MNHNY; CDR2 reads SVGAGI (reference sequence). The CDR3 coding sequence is TGTGCCAGCAGATGGGGTGAGGGGCTAGCGGGACTGTACGAGCAGTACTTC. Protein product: CASRWGEGLAGLYEQYF.

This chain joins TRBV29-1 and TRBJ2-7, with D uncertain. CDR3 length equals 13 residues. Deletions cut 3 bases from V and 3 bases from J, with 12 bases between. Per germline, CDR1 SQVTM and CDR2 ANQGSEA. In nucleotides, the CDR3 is TGCAGCGTTGAGGGGTCCACCTTCTACGAGCAGTACTTC. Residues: CSVEGSTFYEQYF.

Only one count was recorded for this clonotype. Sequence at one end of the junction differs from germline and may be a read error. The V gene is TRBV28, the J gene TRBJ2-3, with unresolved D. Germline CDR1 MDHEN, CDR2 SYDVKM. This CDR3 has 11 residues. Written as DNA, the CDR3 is TGTGCCAGCAGGCTCAGAGATACGCTGTATTTT. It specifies CASRLRDTLYF.

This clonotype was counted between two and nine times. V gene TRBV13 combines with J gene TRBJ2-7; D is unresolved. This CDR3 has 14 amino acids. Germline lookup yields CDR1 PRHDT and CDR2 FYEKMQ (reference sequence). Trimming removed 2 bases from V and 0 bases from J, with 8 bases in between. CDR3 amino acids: CASSLLGPSYEQYF. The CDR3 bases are TGTGCCAGCAGCTTACTCGGCCCCTCCTACGAGCAGTACTTC. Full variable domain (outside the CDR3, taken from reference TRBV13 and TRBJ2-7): AAGVIQSPRHLIKEKRETATLKCYPIPRHDTVYWYQQGPGQDPQFLISFYEKMQSDKGSIPDRFSAQQFSDYHSELNMSSLELGDSALYFCASSLLGPSYEQYFGPGTRLTVT.

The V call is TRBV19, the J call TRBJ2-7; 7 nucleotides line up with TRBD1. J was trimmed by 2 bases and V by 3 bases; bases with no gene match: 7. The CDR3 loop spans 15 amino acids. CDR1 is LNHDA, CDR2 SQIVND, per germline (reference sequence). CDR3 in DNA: TGTGCCAGTAGTATCCGGGACAGTTACCCCTACGAGCAGTACTTC. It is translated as CASSIRDSYPYEQYF.

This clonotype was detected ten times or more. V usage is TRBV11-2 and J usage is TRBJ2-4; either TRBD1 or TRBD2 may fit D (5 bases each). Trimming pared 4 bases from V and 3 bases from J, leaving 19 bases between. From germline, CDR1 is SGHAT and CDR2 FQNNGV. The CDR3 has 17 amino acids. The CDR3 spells CASSSSLGESGKNIQYF. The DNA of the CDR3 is TGTGCCAGCAGCTCCTCATTGGGGGAGAGTGGCAAAAACATTCAGTACTTC.

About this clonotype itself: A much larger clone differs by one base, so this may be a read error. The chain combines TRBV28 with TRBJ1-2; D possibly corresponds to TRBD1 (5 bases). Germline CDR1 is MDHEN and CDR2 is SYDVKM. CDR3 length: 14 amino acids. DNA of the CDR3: TGTGCCAGCAGTCCAACGAGGGGTAACTATGGCTACGCCTTC. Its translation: CASSPTRGNYGYAF.

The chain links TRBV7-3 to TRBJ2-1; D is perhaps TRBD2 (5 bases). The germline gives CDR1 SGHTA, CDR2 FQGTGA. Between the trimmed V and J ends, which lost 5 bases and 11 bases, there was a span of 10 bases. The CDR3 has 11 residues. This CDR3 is CASSGGLQQFF. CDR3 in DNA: TGTGCCAGCAGCGGCGGACTCCAGCAGTTCTTC.

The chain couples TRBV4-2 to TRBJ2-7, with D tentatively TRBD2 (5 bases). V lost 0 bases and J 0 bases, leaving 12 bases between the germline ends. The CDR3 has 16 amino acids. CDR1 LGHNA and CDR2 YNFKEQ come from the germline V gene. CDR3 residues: CASSQDPGGSSYEQYF. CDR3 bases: TGTGCCAGCAGCCAAGATCCTGGCGGGTCCTCCTACGAGCAGTACTTC.

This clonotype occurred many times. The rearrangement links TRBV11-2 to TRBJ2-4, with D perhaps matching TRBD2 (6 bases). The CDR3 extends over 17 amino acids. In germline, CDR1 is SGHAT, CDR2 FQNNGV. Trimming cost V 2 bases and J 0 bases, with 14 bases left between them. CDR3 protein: CASSLFYSGKAKNIQYF. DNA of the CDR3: TGTGCCAGCAGCTTATTTTATAGCGGTAAAGCCAAAAACATTCAGTACTTC.

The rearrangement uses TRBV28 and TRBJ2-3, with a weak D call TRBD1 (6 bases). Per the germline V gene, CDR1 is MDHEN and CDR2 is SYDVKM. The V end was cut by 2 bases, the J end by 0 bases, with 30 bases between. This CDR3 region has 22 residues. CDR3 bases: TGTGCCAGCAGTTTAGCCCTCAACAGGGATCTATCCCTGACCGATAGCACAGATACGCAGTATTTT. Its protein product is CASSLALNRDLSLTDSTDTQYF.

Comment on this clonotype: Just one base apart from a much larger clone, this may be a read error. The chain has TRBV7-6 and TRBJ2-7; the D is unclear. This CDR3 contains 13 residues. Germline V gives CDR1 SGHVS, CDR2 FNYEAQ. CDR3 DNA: TGTGCCAGCAGCTTAGCCCCGACCTACAAGCAGTACTTC. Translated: CASSLAPTYKQYF.

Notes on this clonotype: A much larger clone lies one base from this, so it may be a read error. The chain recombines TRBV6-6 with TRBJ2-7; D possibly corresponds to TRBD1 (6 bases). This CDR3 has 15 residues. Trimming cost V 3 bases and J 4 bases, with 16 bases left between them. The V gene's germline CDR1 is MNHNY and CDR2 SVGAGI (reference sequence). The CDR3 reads CASSYMGERGYEQYF. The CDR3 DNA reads TGTGCCAGCAGTTATATGGGGGAAAGGGGGTACGAGCAGTACTTC.

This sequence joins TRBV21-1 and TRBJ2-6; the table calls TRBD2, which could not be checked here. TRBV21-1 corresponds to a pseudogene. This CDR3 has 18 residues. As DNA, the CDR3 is TGTGCCAGCAGCGGGCGACGGTGGGCCCTCTCTGGGGCCAACGTCCTGACTTTC. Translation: CASSGRRWALSGANVLTF.

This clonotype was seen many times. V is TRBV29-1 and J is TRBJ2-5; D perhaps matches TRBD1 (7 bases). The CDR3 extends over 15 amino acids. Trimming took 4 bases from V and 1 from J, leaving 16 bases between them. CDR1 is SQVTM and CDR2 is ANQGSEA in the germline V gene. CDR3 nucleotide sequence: TGCAGCGTTGGGGGGTGGAGGGACAGCCAAGAGACCCAGTACTTC. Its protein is CSVGGWRDSQETQYF.

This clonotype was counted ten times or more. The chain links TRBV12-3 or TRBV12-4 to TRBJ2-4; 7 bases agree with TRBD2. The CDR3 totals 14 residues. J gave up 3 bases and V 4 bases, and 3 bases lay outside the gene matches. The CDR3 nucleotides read TGTGCCAGCAGTTGGGCGGGGGTCAAAAACATTCAGTACTTC. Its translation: CASSWAGVKNIQYF.

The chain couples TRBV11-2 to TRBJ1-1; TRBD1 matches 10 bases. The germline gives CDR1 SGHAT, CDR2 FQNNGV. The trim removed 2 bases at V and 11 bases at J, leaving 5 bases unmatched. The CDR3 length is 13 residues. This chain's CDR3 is CASSLLTGGQAFF. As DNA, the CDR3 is TGTGCCAGCAGCTTACTGACAGGGGGCCAGGCTTTCTTT. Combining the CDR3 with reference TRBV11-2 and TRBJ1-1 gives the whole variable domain EAGVAQSPRYKIIEKRQSVAFWCNPISGHATLYWYQQILGQGPKLLIQFQNNGVVDDSQLPKDRFSAERLKGVDSTLKIQPAKLEDSAVYLCASSLLTGGQAFFGQGTRLTVV.

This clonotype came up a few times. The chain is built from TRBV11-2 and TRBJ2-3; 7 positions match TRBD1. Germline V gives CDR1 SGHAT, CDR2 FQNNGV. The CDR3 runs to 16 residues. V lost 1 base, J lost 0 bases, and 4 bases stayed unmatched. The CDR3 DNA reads TGTGCCAGCAGCTTAGCGGGACAGATTAGCACAGATACGCAGTATTTT. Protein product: CASSLAGQISTDTQYF.

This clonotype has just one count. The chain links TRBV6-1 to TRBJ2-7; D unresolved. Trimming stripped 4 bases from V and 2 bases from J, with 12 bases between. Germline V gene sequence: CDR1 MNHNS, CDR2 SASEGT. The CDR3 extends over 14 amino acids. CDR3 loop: CASSVTPGAYEQYF. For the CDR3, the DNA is TGTGCCAGCAGTGTAACCCCTGGGGCCTACGAGCAGTACTTC.

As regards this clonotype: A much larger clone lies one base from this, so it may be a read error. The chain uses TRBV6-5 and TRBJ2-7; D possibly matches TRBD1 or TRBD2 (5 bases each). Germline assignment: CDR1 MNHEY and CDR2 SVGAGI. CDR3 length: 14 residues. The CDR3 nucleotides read TGTGCCAGCAGTTACTCGGGGGACGGGAACGAGCATTACTTC. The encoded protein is CASSYSGDGNEHYF.

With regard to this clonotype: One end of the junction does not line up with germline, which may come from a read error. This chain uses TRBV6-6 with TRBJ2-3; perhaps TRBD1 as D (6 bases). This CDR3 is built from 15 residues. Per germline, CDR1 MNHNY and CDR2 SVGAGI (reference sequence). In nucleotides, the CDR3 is TGTGCCAGCAGTTCGCCCCCACCTTCGGCAGGGGCGCAGTACTTT. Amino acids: CASSSPPPSAGAQYF.